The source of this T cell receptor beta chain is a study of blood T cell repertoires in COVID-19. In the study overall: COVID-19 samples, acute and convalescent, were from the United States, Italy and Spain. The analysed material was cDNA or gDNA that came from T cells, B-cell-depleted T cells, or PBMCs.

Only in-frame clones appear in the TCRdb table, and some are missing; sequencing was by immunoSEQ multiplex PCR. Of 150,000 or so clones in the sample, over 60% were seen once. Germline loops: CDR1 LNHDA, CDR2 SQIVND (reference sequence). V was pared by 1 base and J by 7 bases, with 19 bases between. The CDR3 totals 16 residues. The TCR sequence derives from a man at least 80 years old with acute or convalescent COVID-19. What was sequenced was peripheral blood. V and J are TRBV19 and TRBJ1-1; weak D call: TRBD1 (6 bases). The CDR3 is CASSIAQGMGLSEAFF. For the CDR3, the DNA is TGTGCCAGTAGTATAGCTCAGGGGATGGGTTTGAGTGAAGCTTTCTTT.